This TCR beta chain was obtained from a study of T cell changes during pregnancy in multiple sclerosis. Between the trimmed V and J ends, which lost 1 base and 8 bases, there was a span of 15 bases. The germline gives CDR1 GTSNPN, CDR2 SVGIG (reference sequence). The CDR3 totals 14 residues. Using immunoSEQ multiplex PCR, the repertoire was profiled, and TCRdb retains in-frame clones only, with some absent. The table includes tens of thousands of clones, 80% to 90% detected once. Material: peripheral blood, obtained in the first trimester of pregnancy. The receptor was isolated from a female donor in good health, enrolled as a control in a pregnancy study. The rearrangement links TRBV30 to TRBJ2-1, with D possibly being TRBD2 (6 bases). The DNA for the CDR3 is TGTGCCTGGAGTGGGATAGCGGAGACGGATGAGCAGTTCTTC. Its protein is CAWSGIAETDEQFF.